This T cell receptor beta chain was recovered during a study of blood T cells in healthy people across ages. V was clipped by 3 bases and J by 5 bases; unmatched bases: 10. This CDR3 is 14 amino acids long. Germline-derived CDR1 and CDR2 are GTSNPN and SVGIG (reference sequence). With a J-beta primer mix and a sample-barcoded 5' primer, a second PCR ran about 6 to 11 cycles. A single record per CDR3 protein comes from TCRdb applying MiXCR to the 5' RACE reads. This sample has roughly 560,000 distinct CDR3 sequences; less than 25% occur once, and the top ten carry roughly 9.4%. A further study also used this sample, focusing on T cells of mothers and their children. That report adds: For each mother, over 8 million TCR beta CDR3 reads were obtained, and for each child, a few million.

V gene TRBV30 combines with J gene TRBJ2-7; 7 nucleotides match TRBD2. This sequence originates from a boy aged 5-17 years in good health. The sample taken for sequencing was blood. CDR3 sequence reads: CAWSAGTTFDEQYF. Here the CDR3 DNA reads TGTGCCTGGAGCGCCGGGACTACGTTTGACGAGCAGTACTTC. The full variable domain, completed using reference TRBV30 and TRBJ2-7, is SQTIHQWPATLVQPVGSPLSLECTVEGTSNPNLYWYRQAAGRGLQLLFYSVGIGQISSEVPQNLSASRPQDRQFILSSKKLLLSDSGFYLCAWSAGTTFDEQYFGPGTRLTVT.